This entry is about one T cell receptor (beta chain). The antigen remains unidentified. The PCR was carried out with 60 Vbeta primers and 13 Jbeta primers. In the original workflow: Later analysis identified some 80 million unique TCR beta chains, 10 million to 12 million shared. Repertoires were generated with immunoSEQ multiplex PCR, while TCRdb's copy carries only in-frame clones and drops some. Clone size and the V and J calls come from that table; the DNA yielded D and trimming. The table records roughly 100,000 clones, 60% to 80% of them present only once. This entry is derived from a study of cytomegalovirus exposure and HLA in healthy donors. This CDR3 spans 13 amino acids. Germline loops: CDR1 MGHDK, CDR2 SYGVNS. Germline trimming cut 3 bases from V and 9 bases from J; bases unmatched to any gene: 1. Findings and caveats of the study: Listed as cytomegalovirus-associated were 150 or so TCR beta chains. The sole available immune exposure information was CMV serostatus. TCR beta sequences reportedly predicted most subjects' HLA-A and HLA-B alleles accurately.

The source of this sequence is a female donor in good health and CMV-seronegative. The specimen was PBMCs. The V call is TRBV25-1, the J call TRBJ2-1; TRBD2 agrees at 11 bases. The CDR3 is CASSELAGGEQFF. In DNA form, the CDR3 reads TGTGCCAGCAGTGAGCTAGCGGGAGGTGAGCAGTTCTTC. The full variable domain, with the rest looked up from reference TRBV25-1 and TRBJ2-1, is EADIYQTPRYLVIGTGKKITLECSQTMGHDKMYWYQQDPGMELHLIHYSYGVNSTEKGDLSSESTVSRIRTEHFPLTLESARPSHTSQYLCASSELAGGEQFFGPGTRLTVL.